The 3 T cell receptor beta chains given below trace back to one sample, sequenced in a study of T cell responses to AZD1222 COVID-19 vaccine. The repertoire was sequenced with immunoSEQ multiplex PCR; TCRdb's copy has only in-frame clones and lacks some. The data hold 170,000 or so clones, with more than 85% observed a single time. The material sequenced was peripheral blood, taken on day 0 of AZD1222 vaccination. The receptor set was obtained from an adult in good health.

Points on this clone: Other DNA sequences from this sample encode an identical CDR3 as well. The chain couples TRBV7-9 to TRBJ2-5; D call uncertain. CDR3 size: 11 residues. Trimming removed 0 bases at V and 5 bases at J, with 1 base between. Germline V gene sequence: CDR1 SEHNR, CDR2 FQNEAQ (reference sequence). This chain's CDR3 is CASSLAETQYF. CDR3 coding DNA: TGTGCCAGCAGCTTAGCGGAGACCCAGTACTTC.

The rearrangement uses TRBV7-9 and TRBJ1-6; the D gene is possibly TRBD1 (5 bases). Germline V CDR1 and CDR2: SEHNR, FQNEAQ (reference sequence). Trimming removed 5 bases from V and 9 bases from J, with 14 bases in between. This CDR3 is built from 14 residues. DNA of the CDR3: TGTGCCAGCAGCGAAGACGGAAGGGGTTCACCCCTCCACTTT. As protein: CASSEDGRGSPLHF.

This clone was picked up one time. The chain has TRBV28 and TRBJ1-4; D may be TRBD1 (5 bases). CDR3 size: 13 residues. Germline values: CDR1 MDHEN, CDR2 SYDVKM. The V gene lost 6 bases and the J gene lost 6 bases, with 11 bases spanning the gap. The CDR3 protein is CASRGPGHEKLFF. CDR3 nucleotide sequence: TGTGCCAGCAGGGGTCCGGGACATGAAAAACTGTTTTTT.